This passage covers 14 T cell receptor beta chains from one sample sequenced in a study of CD8 T cells in Susac syndrome. Random hexamers were used to reverse transcribe roughly 0.5 to 1 ug of RNA. TCRdb re-called the immunoSEQ multiplex PCR reads through MiXCR, storing one row per CDR3 protein. The profile shows some 450,000 distinct CDR3 sequences, more than 80% of them singletons. The material sequenced was CD8+ T cells from PBMCs. The receptors shown here come from a human donor with multiple sclerosis.

This chain links TRBV4-1 with TRBJ2-7, with TRBD1 identical over 11 bases. Germline CDR1 and CDR2: MGHRA and YSYEKL. This CDR3 region has 14 residues. The trim removed 0 bases at V and 7 bases at J, leaving 2 bases unmatched. The CDR3 nucleotides read TGCGCCAGCAGCCAAGAGGGACAGGGGGGAGAGCAGTACTTC. This translates into CASSQEGQGGEQYF.

This chain joins TRBV5-4 and TRBJ2-5; D remains unclear. Germline assignment: CDR1 SGHNT and CDR2 YYREEE (reference sequence). The germline V and J ends were trimmed by 4 bases and 3 bases, with 7 bases remaining between them. The CDR3 is 12 residues long. CDR3 sequence (DNA): TGTGCCAGCAGCGACTGGGAAGAGACCCAGTACTTC. Translated: CASSDWEETQYF.

The rearrangement joins TRBV4-1 to TRBJ2-2; 8 bases map to TRBD1. With 3 bases clipped from V and 5 bases from J, the junction kept 11 bases outside the gene matches. This CDR3 has 17 amino acids. From germline, CDR1 is MGHRA and CDR2 YSYEKL. This chain's CDR3 is CASSHAGQGSGTGELFF. CDR3 nucleotide sequence: TGCGCCAGCAGCCATGCCGGACAGGGAAGTGGAACCGGGGAGCTGTTTTTT.

The chain has TRBV29-1 and TRBJ2-7; 10 bases align to TRBD1. Germline V gene sequence: CDR1 SQVTM, CDR2 ANQGSEA. Trimming at V came to 7 bases and at J to 0 bases, leaving 9 bases not matched to a gene. The CDR3 extends over 15 amino acids. The CDR3 region has the DNA TGCAGCGCCCACGGGGGACAGGGGAGCTCCTACGAGCAGTACTTC. Translation gives CSAHGGQGSSYEQYF.

The V gene is TRBV4-1, the J gene TRBJ2-7; 9 positions match TRBD2. V lost 2 bases and J lost 3; bases outside the gene matches: 5. Germline V gene data show CDR1 as MGHRA and CDR2 as YSYEKL. There are 15 residues in the CDR3. The CDR3 is CASSQQGLAGYEQYF. CDR3 DNA: TGCGCCAGCAGCCAACAGGGACTAGCTGGCTACGAGCAGTACTTC.

The J gene is TRBJ2-7, the V gene TRBV4-1; TRBD1 might be the D (7 bases). The germline V gene encodes CDR1 MGHRA and CDR2 YSYEKL. This CDR3 has 16 amino acids. Deletions cut 0 bases from V and 3 bases from J, with 15 bases between. The CDR3 nucleotides read TGCGCCAGCAGCCAAGATCCGGAGGGGGCCGACTACGAGCAGTACTTC. As protein: CASSQDPEGADYEQYF.

The rearrangement links TRBV12-5 to TRBJ2-5; no clear D gene. This CDR3 comprises 16 residues. V dropped 1 base and J dropped 2 bases, with 14 bases sitting between them. Germline V lookup: CDR1 LGHNT, CDR2 FRNRAP. The CDR3 DNA follows: TGTGCTAGTGGTTTGGAGGCTAGTATCAATCAAGAGACCCAGTACTTC. As protein: CASGLEASINQETQYF.

The sample holds a few counts of this clonotype. This chain joins TRBV14 and TRBJ1-2; no clear D gene. CDR3 length equals 13 residues. Germline CDR1 is SGHDN and CDR2 is FVKESK. With 0 bases removed from V and 4 bases from J, the gap between germline ends came to 6 bases. CDR3 amino acids: CASSQEGSYGYTF. The CDR3 DNA follows: TGTGCCAGCAGCCAAGAGGGGAGCTATGGCTACACCTTC.

This chain links TRBV2 with TRBJ2-5; D unclear. Trimming shortened V by 7 bases and J by 3 bases, and 12 bases separated the two germline ends. There are 13 residues in the CDR3. CDR1 is SNHLY and CDR2 is FYNNEI in the germline V gene. The CDR3 loop reads CASNRLAEETQYF. For the CDR3, the DNA is TGTGCCAGCAATCGTTTGGCGGAAGAGACCCAGTACTTC.

The CDR3 DNA is TGCGCCAGCAGCTTGGGCACTTTCCAAGAGACCCAGTACTTC. This encodes CASSLGTFQETQYF. This chain joins TRBV5-1 and TRBJ2-5; D gene unclear. Deletions cut 0 bases from V and 1 base from J, with 7 bases between. This CDR3 is 14 amino acids long. Germline loops: CDR1 SGHRS, CDR2 YFSETQ.

This clonotype is a singleton in its sample. The chain has TRBV30 and TRBJ2-7, with TRBD1 matching 8 bases. V shed 0 bases and J 2 bases; nucleotides not matched to a gene: 3. The CDR3 totals 14 residues. Per germline, CDR1 GTSNPN and CDR2 SVGIG (reference sequence). CDR3: CAWSVGGQAYEQYF. CDR3 in DNA: TGTGCCTGGAGTGTGGGGGGACAGGCCTACGAGCAGTACTTC. Full variable domain (remainder filled in from reference TRBV30 and TRBJ2-7): SQTIHQWPATLVQPVGSPLSLECTVEGTSNPNLYWYRQAAGRGLQLLFYSVGIGQISSEVPQNLSASRPQDRQFILSSKKLLLSDSGFYLCAWSVGGQAYEQYFGPGTRLTVT.

The chain uses TRBV30 and TRBJ2-5, with 9 bases matching TRBD1. V dropped 2 bases and J dropped 11; count of bases not matched to a gene: 12. Germline CDR1 GTSNPN, CDR2 SVGIG (reference sequence). The CDR3 totals 14 residues. CDR3 region: CAWSLGQGRAVQYF. DNA of the CDR3: TGTGCCTGGAGTCTAGGACAGGGGCGAGCTGTTCAGTACTTC.

V and J are TRBV5-8 and TRBJ2-7; 8 bases match TRBD2. Germline V lookup: CDR1 SGHTS, CDR2 YDEGEE. The CDR3 sequence is 17 residues long. Germline trimming cut 2 bases from V and 2 bases from J; bases unmatched to any gene: 12. CDR3 nucleotide sequence: TGTGCCAGCAGCTTCCCGACGCCTAGCGGGCACACCTACGAGCAGTACTTC. This codes for CASSFPTPSGHTYEQYF.

The V and J genes are TRBV7-8 and TRBJ2-2, with 9 bases lining up with TRBD1. Germline lookup yields CDR1 SGHVS and CDR2 FQNEAQ. This CDR3 is 17 amino acids long. V lost 2 bases and J lost 3; bases outside the gene matches: 7. Here the CDR3 reads CASSLRQGESYTGELFF. The CDR3 DNA follows: TGTGCCAGCAGCTTACGACAGGGGGAATCATACACCGGGGAGCTGTTTTTT.